This T cell receptor (beta chain) was recorded in a study of identifying expanded T cells in peripheral blood. As for this clone: The antigen is unknown.

Germline assignment: CDR1 SNHLY and CDR2 FYNNEI. The CDR3 spans 13 residues. V dropped 6 bases and J dropped 4; count of bases not matched to a gene: 3. Study-level points and caveats: Across healthy donors, higher total template counts meant significantly greater roughly two-week count variance. Over around two and four weeks, about 15 and 19 clones changed, versus roughly 1.2 between replicates.

Assay used: immunoSEQ multiplex PCR; TCRdb lists only in-frame clones, some missing. The repertoire holds 100,000 to 150,000 clones, with approximately 86% as singletons. Healthy donors had no documented immune events, such as infections, while sampled. This chain joins TRBV2 and TRBJ2-1, with TRBD2 identical over 7 bases. Sequenced material: blood. The sequence came from a person aged 18 to 75 in good health. DNA of the CDR3: TGTGCCAGCAGGGCTAGCGGATACAATGAGCAGTTCTTC. This encodes CASRASGYNEQFF.